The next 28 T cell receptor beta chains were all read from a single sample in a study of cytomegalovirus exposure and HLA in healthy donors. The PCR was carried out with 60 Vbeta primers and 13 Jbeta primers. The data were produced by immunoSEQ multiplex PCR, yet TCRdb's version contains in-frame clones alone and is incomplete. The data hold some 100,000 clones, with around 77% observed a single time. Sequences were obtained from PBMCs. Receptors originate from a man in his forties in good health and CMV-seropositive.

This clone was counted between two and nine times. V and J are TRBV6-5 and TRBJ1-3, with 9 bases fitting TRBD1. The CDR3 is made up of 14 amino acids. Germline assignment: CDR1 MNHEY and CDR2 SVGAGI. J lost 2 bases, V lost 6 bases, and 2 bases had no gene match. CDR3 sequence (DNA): TGTGCCAGCAGGGGGACAGGGCCTGGAAACACCATATATTTT. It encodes CASRGTGPGNTIYF.

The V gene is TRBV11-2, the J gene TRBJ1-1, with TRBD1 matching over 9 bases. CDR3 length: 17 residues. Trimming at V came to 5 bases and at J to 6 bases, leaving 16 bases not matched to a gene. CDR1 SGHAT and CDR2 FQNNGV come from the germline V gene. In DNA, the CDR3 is TGTGCCAGCAGCCACCGTTGGGACAGGGCGGGAGTGGCTGAAGCTTTCTTT. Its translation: CASSHRWDRAGVAEAFF.

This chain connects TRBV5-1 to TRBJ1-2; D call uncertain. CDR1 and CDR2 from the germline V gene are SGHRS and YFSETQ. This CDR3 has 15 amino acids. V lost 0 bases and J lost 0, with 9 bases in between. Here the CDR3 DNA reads TGCGCCAGCAGCTTGGTGGGCAGTACTAACTATGGCTACACCTTC. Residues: CASSLVGSTNYGYTF.

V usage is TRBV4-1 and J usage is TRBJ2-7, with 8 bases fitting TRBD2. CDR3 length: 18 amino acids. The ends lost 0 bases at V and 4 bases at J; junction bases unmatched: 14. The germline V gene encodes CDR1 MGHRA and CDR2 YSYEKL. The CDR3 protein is CASSQDYGSQRGHYEQYF. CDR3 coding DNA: TGCGCCAGCAGCCAAGATTACGGCAGCCAGCGGGGGCATTACGAGCAGTACTTC.

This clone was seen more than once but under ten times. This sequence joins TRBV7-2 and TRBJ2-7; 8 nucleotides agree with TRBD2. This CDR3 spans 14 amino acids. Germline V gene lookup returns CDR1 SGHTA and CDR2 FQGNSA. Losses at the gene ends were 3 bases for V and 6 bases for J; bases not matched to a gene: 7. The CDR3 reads CASSFESSGGEQYF. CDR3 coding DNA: TGTGCCAGCAGCTTTGAGTCCAGCGGGGGCGAGCAGTACTTC. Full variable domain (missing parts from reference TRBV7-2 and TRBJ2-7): GAGVSQSPSNKVTEKGKDVELRCDPISGHTALYWYRQSLGQGLEFLIYFQGNSAPDKSGLPSDRFSAERTGGSVSTLTIQRTQQEDSAVYLCASSFESSGGEQYFGPGTRLTVT.

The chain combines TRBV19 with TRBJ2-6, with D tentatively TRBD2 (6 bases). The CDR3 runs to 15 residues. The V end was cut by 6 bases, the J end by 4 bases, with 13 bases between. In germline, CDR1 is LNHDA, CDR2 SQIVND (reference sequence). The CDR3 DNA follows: TGTGCCAGTAGCCCGGCGGGGTACGGGGCCAACGTCCTGACTTTC. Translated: CASSPAGYGANVLTF.

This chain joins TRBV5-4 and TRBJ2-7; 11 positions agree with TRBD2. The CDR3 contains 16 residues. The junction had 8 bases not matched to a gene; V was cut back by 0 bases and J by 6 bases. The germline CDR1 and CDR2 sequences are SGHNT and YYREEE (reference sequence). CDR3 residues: CASSLVAGGPTSEQYF. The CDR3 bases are TGTGCCAGCAGCTTGGTAGCGGGGGGGCCCACCTCCGAGCAGTACTTC.

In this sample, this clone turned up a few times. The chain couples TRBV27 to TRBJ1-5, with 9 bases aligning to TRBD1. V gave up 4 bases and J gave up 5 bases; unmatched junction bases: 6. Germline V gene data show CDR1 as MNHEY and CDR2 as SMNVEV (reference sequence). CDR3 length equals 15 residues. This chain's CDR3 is CASSSLQGADQPQHF. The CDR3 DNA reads TGTGCCAGCAGTTCACTACAGGGGGCAGATCAGCCCCAGCATTTT.

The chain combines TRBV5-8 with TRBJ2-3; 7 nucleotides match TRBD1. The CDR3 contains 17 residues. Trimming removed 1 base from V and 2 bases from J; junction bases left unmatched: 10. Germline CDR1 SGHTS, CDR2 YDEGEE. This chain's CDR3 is CASSLHRGPDVTDTQYF. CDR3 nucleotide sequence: TGTGCCAGCAGCTTGCACAGGGGCCCGGACGTCACAGATACGCAGTATTTT.

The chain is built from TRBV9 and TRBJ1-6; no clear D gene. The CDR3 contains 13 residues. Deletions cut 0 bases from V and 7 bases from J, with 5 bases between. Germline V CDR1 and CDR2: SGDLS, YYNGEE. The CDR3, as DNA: TGTGCCAGCAGCGTAGCTCTGAATTCACCCCTCCACTTT. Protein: CASSVALNSPLHF.

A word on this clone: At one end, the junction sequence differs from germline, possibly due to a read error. Written as DNA, the CDR3 is TGTGCTAGCAGCCCGGGACAGGGGGATGAGCAGTTCTTC. Translation: CASSPGQGDEQFF. The chain has TRBV7-7 and TRBJ2-1; TRBD1 agrees at 11 bases. CDR1 is SSHAT and CDR2 is FNYEAQ in the germline V gene (reference sequence). The CDR3 length is 13 residues. Full variable domain (remainder filled in from reference TRBV7-7 and TRBJ2-1): GAGVSQSPRYKVTKRGQDVTLRCDPISSHATLYWYQQALGQGPEFLTYFNYEAQPDKSGLPSDRFSAERPEGSISTLTIQRTEQRDSAMYRCASSPGQGDEQFFGPGTRLTVL.

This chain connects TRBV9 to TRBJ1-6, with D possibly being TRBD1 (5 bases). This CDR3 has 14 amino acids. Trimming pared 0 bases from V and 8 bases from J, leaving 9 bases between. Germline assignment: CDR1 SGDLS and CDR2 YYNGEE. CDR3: CASSVVGHDSPLHF. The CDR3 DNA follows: TGTGCCAGCAGCGTAGTAGGACATGATTCACCCCTCCACTTT.

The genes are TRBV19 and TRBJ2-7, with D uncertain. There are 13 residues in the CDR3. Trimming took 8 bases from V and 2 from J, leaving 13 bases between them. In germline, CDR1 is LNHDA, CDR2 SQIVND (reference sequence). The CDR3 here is CASYNPGTYEQYF. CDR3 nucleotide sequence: TGTGCCAGTTATAACCCAGGCACCTACGAGCAGTACTTC.

The CDR3 loop is CASTDRAYEQYF. The CDR3 region has the DNA TGTGCCAGCACGGACAGGGCTTACGAGCAGTACTTC. This chain joins TRBV11-2 and TRBJ2-7; 8 bases map to TRBD1. The CDR3 covers 12 residues. Germline V gene lookup returns CDR1 SGHAT and CDR2 FQNNGV. J lost 4 bases, V lost 7 bases, and 3 bases had no gene match.

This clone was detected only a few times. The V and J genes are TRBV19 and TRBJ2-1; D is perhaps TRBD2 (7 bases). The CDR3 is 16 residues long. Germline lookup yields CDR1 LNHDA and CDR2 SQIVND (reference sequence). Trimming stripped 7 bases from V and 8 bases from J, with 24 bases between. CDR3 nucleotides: TGTGCCAGTAAGGCGGGGGCGATCGCCCTTGGAGATGAGCAGTTCTTC. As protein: CASKAGAIALGDEQFF.

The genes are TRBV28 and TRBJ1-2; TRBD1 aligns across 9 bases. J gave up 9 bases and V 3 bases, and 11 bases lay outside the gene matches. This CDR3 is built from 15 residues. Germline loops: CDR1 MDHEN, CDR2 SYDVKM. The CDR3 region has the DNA TGTGCCAGCAGTTTTGGGGGACAGGGTCAAATTAGCTACACCTTC. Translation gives CASSFGGQGQISYTF.

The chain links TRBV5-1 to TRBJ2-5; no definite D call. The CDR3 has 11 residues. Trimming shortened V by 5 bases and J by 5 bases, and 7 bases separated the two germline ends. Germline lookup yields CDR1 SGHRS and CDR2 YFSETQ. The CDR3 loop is CASREAETQYF. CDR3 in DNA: TGCGCCAGCAGAGAGGCGGAGACCCAGTACTTC.

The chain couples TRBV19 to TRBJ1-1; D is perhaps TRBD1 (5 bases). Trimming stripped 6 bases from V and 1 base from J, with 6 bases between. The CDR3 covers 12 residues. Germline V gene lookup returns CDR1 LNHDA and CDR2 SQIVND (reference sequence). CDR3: CASSDRNTEAFF. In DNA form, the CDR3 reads TGTGCCAGTAGCGACAGGAACACTGAAGCTTTCTTT.

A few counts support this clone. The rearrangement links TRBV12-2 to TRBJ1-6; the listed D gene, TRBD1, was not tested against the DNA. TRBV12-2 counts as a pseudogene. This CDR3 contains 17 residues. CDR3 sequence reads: CASRFVQGPQNNSPLHF. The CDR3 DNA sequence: TGTGCAAGTCGCTTTGTGCAGGGCCCCCAGAATAATTCACCCCTCCACTTT.

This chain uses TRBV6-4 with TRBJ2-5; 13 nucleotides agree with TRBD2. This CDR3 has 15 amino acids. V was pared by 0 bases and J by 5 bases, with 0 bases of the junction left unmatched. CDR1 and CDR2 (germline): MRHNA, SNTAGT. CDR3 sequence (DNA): TGTGCCAGCAGTGACTCGACTAGCGGGGGGGAGACCCAGTACTTC. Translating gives CASSDSTSGGETQYF.

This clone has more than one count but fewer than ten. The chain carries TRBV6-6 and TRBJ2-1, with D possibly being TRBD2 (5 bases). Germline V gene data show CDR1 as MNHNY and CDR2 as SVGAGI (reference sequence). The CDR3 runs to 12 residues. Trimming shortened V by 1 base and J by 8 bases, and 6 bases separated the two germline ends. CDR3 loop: CASSYFGDEQFF. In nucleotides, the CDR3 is TGTGCCAGCAGTTACTTCGGGGATGAGCAGTTCTTC.

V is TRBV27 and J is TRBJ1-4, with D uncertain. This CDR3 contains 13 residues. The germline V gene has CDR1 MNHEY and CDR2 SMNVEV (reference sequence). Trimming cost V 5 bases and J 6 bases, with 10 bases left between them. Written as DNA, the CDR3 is TGTGCCAGCAGTGAGGTACAAGATGAAAAACTGTTTTTT. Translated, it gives CASSEVQDEKLFF.

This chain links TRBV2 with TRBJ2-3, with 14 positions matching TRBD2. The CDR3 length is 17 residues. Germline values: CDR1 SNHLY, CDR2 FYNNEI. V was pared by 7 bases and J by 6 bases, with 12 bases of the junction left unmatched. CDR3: CASKGLAGGSPRDTQYF. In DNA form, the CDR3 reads TGTGCCAGCAAAGGACTAGCGGGGGGATCACCGCGGGATACGCAGTATTTT.

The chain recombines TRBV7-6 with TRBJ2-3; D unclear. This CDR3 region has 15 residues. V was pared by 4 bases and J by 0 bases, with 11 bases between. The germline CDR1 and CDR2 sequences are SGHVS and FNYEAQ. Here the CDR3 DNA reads TGTGCCAGCAGCTCCTTTCTCTCTAGCACAGATACGCAGTATTTT. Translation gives CASSSFLSSTDTQYF. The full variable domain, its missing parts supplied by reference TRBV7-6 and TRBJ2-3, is GAGVSQSPRYKVTKRGQDVALRCDPISGHVSLYWYRQALGQGPEFLTYFNYEAQQDKSGLPNDRFSAERPEGSISTLTIQRTEQRDSAMYRCASSSFLSSTDTQYFGPGTRLTVL.

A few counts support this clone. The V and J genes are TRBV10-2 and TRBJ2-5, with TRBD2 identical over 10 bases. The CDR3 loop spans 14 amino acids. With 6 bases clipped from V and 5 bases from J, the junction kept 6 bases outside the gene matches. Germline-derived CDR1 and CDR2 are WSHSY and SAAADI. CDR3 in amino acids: CASRAGGLGETQYF. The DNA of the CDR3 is TGCGCCAGCAGAGCGGGGGGGCTCGGGGAGACCCAGTACTTC.

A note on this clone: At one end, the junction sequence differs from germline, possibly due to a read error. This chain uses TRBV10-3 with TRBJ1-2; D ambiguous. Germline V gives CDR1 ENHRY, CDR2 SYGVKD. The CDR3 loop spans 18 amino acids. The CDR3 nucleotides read TGTGCCCTCAGTGCCTCCGGGAGTGGAACGGGAAGGGCCTATGGCTACACCTTC. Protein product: CALSASGSGTGRAYGYTF.

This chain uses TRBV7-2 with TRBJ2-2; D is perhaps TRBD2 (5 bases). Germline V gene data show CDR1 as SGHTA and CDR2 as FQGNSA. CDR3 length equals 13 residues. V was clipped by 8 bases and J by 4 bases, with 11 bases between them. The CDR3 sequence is CASGGLLTGELFF. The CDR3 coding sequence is TGTGCCAGCGGCGGACTTCTCACCGGGGAGCTGTTTTTT. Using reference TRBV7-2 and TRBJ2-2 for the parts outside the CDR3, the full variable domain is GAGVSQSPSNKVTEKGKDVELRCDPISGHTALYWYRQSLGQGLEFLIYFQGNSAPDKSGLPSDRFSAERTGGSVSTLTIQRTQQEDSAVYLCASGGLLTGELFFGEGSRLTVL.

This CDR3 reads CASSFDRGNTEAFF. Written as DNA, the CDR3 is TGTGCCAGCAGCTTCGACCGCGGGAACACTGAAGCTTTCTTT. The chain links TRBV5-8 to TRBJ1-1, with no clear D. V was clipped by 2 bases and J by 1 base, with 9 bases between them. Looked up from germline, CDR1 is SGHTS and CDR2 is YDEGEE. This CDR3 region has 14 residues.